These 7 T cell receptor beta chains were all obtained from the same sample, sequenced in a study of T cells in Graves' hyperthyroidism and ophthalmopathy. Amplified TCR beta CDR3 regions came from RNA transcripts. TCR CDR3 regions were first amplified by RT-PCR with HTBI primers. One entry per CDR3 protein results from TCRdb running MiXCR on the multiplex PCR reads. The sample yields 540,000 or so distinct CDR3 sequences, around 16% seen once. Specimen: blood. The source is a woman in her 30s with Graves' hyperthyroidism.

A word on this clonotype: With a much larger clone just one base away, this may be a read error. V is TRBV6-5 and J is TRBJ1-2, with D possibly TRBD1 on 5 matching bases. From germline, CDR1 is MNHEY and CDR2 SVGAGI. This CDR3 has 15 residues. The DNA for the CDR3 is TGTGCCAGCAGTCACTCTGGGACCGATTCGCGGGGCTACACCTTC. This codes for CASSHSGTDSRGYTF.

The table lists this clonotype with many counts. The V gene is TRBV6-2 or TRBV6-3, the J gene TRBJ1-1, with D unresolved. The length of the CDR3 is 13 residues. Germline V lookup: CDR1 MNHEY, CDR2 SVGEGT. The V end lost 2 bases, the J end lost 1 base, and 5 bases lay between the germline ends. The CDR3 coding sequence is TGTGCCAGCAGTTACAACGCGAACACTGAAGCTTTCTTT. This encodes CASSYNANTEAFF.

This rearrangement joins TRBV6-1 to TRBJ2-4; TRBD2 is a possible D gene (5 bases). Germline V CDR1 and CDR2: MNHNS, SASEGT. Trimming took 0 bases from V and 0 from J, leaving 6 bases between them. The CDR3 has 15 residues. The CDR3 nucleotides read TGTGCCAGCAGTGAAGCCGGGGTAGCCAAAAACATTCAGTACTTC. Translating it yields CASSEAGVAKNIQYF.

Turning to this clonotype: A read error is possible here, since a much larger clone lies one base away. This chain uses TRBV6-5 with TRBJ2-1, with 13 bases aligning to TRBD2. The CDR3 has 16 amino acids. Germline V gives CDR1 MNHEY, CDR2 SVGAGI. CDR3 amino acids: CASSYLGLAGADEQSF. The DNA for the CDR3 is TGTGCCAGCAGTTACCTTGGACTAGCGGGAGCTGATGAGCAGTCCTTC.

This clonotype showed up just a few times. The J gene is TRBJ2-2, the V gene TRBV7-9; tentative D call: TRBD2 (5 bases). CDR3 size: 15 residues. Germline V gene sequence: CDR1 SEHNR, CDR2 FQNEAQ (reference sequence). V was clipped by 5 bases and J by 4 bases, with 14 bases between them. The CDR3, as DNA: TGTGCCAGCAGCCAGAGAGGGCCGGGCACCGGGGAGCTGTTTTTT. It is translated as CASSQRGPGTGELFF.

A note on this clonotype: A much larger clone differs from this one at a single base, so this may be a read error. The conserved phenylalanine or tryptophan normally closing the CDR3 is absent here, so this likely arose from a read error. The CDR3, as DNA: TGTGCCACCAGCAGAGATATTCCCAGGTTGGGGTCAGATCAGCCCCAGCATTCT. Translation: CATSRDIPRLGSDQPQHS. The rearrangement links TRBV15 to TRBJ1-5; D unresolved. The CDR3 is 18 residues long. Looked up from germline, CDR1 is LNHNV and CDR2 is YYDKDF (reference sequence). The V gene lost 0 bases and the J gene lost 5 bases, with 20 bases spanning the gap.

The chain joins TRBV24-1 to TRBJ2-1; the D is unclear. Germline CDR1 KGHDR, CDR2 SFDVKD. This CDR3 has 15 amino acids. V lost 9 bases to trimming and J lost 1 base, with 15 bases between them. CDR3 region: CATRAGSTSYNEQFF. CDR3 coding DNA: TGTGCCACCCGAGCAGGTAGTACGTCCTACAATGAGCAGTTCTTC.